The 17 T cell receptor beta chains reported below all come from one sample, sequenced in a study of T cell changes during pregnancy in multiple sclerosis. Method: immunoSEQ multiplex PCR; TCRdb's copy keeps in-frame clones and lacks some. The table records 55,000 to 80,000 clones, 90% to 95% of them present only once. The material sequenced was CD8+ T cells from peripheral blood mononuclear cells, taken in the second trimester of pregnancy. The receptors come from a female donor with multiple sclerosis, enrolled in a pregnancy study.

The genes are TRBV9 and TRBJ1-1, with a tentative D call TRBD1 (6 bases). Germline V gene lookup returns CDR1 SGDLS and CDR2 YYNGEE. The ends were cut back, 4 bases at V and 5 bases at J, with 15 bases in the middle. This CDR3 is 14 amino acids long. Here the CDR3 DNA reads TGTGCCAGCAGCATCGGGAGGGGGGGGACTGAAGCTTTCTTT. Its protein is CASSIGRGGTEAFF.

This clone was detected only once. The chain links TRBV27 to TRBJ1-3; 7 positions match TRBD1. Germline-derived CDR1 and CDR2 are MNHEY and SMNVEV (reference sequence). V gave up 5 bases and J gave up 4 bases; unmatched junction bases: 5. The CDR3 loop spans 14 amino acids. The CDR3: CASSAGGGGNTIYF. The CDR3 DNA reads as TGTGCCAGCAGTGCAGGGGGAGGAGGAAACACCATATATTTT.

Here the CDR3 reads CASSLIKADIQYF. CDR3 DNA sequence: TGCGCCAGCAGCTTGATCAAGGCGGACATTCAGTACTTC. J is TRBJ2-4 and V is TRBV5-1; D is ambiguous. CDR3 length: 13 amino acids. V lost 1 base and J 8 bases, leaving 10 bases between the germline ends. CDR1 is SGHRS and CDR2 is YFSETQ in the germline V gene. The full variable domain, completed using reference TRBV5-1 and TRBJ2-4, is KAGVTQTPRYLIKTRGQQVTLSCSPISGHRSVSWYQQTPGQGLQFLFEYFSETQRNKGNFPGRFSGRQFSNSRSEMNVSTLELGDSALYLCASSLIKADIQYFGAGTRLSVL.

The CDR3 sequence: CASSHRLAGTKNIQYF. The CDR3 DNA is TGTGCCAGCAGCCACCGACTAGCGGGAACCAAAAACATTCAGTACTTC. The rearrangement links TRBV13 to TRBJ2-4; the match to TRBD2 covers 11 bases. Germline V gene sequence: CDR1 PRHDT, CDR2 FYEKMQ (reference sequence). J was trimmed by 2 bases and V by 5 bases; bases with no gene match: 5. CDR3 size: 16 residues. Full variable domain (missing parts from reference TRBV13 and TRBJ2-4): AAGVIQSPRHLIKEKRETATLKCYPIPRHDTVYWYQQGPGQDPQFLISFYEKMQSDKGSIPDRFSAQQFSDYHSELNMSSLELGDSALYFCASSHRLAGTKNIQYFGAGTRLSVL.

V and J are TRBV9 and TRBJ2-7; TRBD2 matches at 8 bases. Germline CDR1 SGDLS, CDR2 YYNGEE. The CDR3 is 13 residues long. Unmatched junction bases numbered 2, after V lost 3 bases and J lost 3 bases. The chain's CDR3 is CASSAGLGYEQYF. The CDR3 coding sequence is TGTGCCAGCAGCGCGGGACTAGGCTACGAGCAGTACTTC.

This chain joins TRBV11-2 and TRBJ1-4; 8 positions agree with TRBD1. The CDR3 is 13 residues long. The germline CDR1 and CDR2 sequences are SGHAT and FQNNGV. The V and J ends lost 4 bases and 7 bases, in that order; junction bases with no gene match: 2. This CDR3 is CASSSDRGEKLFF. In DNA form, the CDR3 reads TGTGCCAGCAGCTCCGACAGGGGTGAAAAACTGTTTTTT.

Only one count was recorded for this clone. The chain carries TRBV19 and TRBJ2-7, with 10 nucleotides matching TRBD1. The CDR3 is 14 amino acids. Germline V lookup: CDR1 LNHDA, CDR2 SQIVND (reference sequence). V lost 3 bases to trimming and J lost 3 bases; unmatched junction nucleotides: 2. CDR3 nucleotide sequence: TGTGCCAGTAGTATGACAGGGGGCCACTACGAGCAGTACTTC. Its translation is CASSMTGGHYEQYF.

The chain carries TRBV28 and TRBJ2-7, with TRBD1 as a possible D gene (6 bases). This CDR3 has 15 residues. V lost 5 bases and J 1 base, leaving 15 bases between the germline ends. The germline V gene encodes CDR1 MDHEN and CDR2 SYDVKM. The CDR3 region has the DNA TGTGCCAGCAGTCGACGGGACACCCTTTCCTACGAGCAGTACTTC. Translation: CASSRRDTLSYEQYF.

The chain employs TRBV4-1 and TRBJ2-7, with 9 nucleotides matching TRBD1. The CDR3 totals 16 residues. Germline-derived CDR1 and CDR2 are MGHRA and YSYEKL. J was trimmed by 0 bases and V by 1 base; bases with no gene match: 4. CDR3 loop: CASSQVGQGASYEQYF. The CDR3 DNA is TGCGCCAGCAGCCAAGTGGGACAGGGAGCCTCCTACGAGCAGTACTTC.

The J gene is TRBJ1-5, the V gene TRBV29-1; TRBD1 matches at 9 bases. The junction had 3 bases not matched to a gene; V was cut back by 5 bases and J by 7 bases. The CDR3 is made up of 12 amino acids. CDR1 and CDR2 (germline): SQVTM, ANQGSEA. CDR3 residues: CSVSTGGQPQHF. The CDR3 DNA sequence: TGCAGCGTTTCGACAGGGGGGCAGCCCCAGCATTTT.

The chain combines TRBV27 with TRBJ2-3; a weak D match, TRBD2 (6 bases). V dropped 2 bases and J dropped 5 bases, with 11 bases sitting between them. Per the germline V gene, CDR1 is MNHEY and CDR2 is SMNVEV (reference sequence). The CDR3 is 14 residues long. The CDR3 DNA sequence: TGTGCCAGCAGTTTAGCGGGACCGCAAGATACGCAGTATTTT. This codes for CASSLAGPQDTQYF.

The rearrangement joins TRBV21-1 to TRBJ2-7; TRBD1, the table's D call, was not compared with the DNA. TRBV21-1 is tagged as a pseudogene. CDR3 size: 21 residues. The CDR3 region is CASSKSQNRDRGICETGEQYF. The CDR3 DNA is TGTGCCAGCAGCAAAAGCCAAAACCGGGACAGGGGAATCTGTGAGACGGGCGAGCAGTACTTC.

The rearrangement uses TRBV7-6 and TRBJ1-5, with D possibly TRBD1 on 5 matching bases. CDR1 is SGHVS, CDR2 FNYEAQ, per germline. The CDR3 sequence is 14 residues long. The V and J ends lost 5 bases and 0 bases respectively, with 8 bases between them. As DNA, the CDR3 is TGTGCCAGCAGCGAAGACAGTAGCAATCAGCCCCAGCATTTT. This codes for CASSEDSSNQPQHF.

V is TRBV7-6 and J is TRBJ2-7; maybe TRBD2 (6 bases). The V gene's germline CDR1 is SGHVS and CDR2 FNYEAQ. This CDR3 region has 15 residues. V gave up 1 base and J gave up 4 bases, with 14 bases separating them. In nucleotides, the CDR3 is TGTGCCAGCAGCTTAGATTCTAGCGAGCTTTACGAGCAGTACTTC. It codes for CASSLDSSELYEQYF.

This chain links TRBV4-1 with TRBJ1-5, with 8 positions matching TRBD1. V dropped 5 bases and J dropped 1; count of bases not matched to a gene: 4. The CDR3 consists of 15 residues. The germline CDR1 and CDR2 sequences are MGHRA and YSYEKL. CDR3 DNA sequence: TGCGCCAGCAGCTACCGGACAGGGAGCAATCAGCCCCAGCATTTT. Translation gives CASSYRTGSNQPQHF.

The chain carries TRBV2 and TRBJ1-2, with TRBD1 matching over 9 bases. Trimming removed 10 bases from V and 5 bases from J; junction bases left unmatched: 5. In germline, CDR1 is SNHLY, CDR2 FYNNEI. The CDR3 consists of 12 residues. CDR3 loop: CAIPGQGYGYTF. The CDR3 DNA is TGTGCCATCCCGGGACAGGGTTATGGCTACACCTTC.

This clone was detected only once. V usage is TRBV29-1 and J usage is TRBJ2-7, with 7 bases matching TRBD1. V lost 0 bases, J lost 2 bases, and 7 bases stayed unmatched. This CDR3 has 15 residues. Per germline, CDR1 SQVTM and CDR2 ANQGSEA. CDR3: CSVEDSGQSPYEQYF. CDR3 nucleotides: TGCAGCGTTGAAGACTCGGGACAGTCCCCCTACGAGCAGTACTTC.